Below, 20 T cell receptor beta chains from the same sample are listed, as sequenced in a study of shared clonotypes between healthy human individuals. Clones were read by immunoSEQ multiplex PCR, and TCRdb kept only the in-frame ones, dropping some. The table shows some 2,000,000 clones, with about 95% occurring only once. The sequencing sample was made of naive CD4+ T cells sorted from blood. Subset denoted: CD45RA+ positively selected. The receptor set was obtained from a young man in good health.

The chain's CDR3 is CASSFMGDHEKLFF. CDR3 sequence (DNA): TGCGCCAGCAGCTTTATGGGGGATCATGAAAAACTGTTTTTT. V usage is TRBV5-1 and J usage is TRBJ1-4, with D tentatively TRBD1 (5 bases). Trimming stripped 2 bases from V and 6 bases from J, with 11 bases between. The CDR3 has 14 amino acids. CDR1 and CDR2 from the germline V gene are SGHRS and YFSETQ.

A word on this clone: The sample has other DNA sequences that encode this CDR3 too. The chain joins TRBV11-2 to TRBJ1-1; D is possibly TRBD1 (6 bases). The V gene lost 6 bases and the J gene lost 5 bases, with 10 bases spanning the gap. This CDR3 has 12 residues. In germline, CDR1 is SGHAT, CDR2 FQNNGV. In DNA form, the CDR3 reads TGTGCCAGCAGTCAAGGGGGTACTGAAGCTTTCTTT. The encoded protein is CASSQGGTEAFF.

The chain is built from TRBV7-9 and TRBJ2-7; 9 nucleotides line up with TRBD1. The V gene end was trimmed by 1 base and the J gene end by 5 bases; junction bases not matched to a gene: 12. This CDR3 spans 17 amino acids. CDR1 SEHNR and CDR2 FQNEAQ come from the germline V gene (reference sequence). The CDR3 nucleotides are TGTGCCAGCAGCTTAGGTCTAAGGGGACAGGGACTCGACGAGCAGTACTTC. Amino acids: CASSLGLRGQGLDEQYF.

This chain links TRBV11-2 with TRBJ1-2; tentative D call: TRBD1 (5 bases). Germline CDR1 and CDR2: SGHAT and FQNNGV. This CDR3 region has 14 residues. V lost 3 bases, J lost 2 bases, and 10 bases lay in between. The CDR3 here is CASSFGGGNYGYTF. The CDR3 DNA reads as TGTGCCAGCAGCTTCGGGGGAGGCAACTATGGCTACACCTTC.

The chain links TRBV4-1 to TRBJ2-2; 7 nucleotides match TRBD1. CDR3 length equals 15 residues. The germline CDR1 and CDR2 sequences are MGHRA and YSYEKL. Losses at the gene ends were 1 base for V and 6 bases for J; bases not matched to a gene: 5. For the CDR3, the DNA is TGCGCCAGCAGCCAAGCGACAGGGTTCGCCGGGGAGCTGTTTTTT. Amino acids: CASSQATGFAGELFF.

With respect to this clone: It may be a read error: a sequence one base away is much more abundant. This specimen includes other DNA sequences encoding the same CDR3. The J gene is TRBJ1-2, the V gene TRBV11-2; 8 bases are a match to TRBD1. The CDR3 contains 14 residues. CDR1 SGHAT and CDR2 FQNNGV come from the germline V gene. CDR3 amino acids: CASSPGQVNYGYTF. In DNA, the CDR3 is TGTGCTAGCAGCCCGGGACAGGTGAACTATGGCTACACCTTC.

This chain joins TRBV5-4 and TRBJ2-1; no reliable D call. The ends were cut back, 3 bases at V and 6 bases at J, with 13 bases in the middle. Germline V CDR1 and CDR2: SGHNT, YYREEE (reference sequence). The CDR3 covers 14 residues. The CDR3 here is CASSYRLGPNEQFF. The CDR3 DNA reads TGTGCCAGCAGCTACAGACTGGGTCCCAATGAGCAGTTCTTC. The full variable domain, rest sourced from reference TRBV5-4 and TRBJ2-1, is ETGVTQSPTHLIKTRGQQVTLRCSSQSGHNTVSWYQQALGQGPQFIFQYYREEENGRGNFPPRFSGLQFPNYSSELNVNALELDDSALYLCASSYRLGPNEQFFGPGTRLTVL.

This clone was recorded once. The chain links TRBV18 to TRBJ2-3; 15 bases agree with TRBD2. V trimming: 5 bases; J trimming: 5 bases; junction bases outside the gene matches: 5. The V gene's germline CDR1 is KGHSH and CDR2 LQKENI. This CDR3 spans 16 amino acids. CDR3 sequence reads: CASSWTSGGAGDTQYF. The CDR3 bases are TGTGCCAGCTCATGGACTAGCGGGGGGGCCGGAGATACGCAGTATTTT.

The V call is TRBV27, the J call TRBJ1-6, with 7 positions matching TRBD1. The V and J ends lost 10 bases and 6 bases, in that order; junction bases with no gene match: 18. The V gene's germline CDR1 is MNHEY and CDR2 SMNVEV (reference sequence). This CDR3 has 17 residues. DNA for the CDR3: TGTGCCAATTCGGGACAGCCTTCCCCCCGGCCTAATTCACCCCTCCACTTT. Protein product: CANSGQPSPRPNSPLHF.

In DNA form, the CDR3 reads TGTGCCAGCACTTCCGGGACAGTTAATTCACCCCTCCACTTT. Translating it yields CASTSGTVNSPLHF. The chain uses TRBV9 and TRBJ1-6; 7 bases are a match to TRBD1. The CDR3 spans 14 residues. Germline V lookup: CDR1 SGDLS, CDR2 YYNGEE. Germline trimming cut 6 bases from V and 6 bases from J; bases unmatched to any gene: 6.

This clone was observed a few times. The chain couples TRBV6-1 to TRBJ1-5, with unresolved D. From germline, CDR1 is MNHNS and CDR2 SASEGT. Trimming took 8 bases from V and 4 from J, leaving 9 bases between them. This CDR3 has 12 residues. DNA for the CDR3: TGTGCCAGCGGAAGGGCAAATCAGCCCCAGCATTTT. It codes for CASGRANQPQHF.

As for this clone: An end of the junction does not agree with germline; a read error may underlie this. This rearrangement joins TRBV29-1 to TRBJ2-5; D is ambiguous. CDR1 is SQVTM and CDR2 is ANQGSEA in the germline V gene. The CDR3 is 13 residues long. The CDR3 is CSVGLGPQDTQYF. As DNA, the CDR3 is TGCAGCGTTGGGCTAGGGCCCCAAGATACCCAGTACTTC.

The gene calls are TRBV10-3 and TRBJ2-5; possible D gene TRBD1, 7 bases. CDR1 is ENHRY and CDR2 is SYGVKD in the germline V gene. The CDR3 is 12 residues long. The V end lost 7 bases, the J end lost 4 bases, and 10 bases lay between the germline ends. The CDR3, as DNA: TGTGCCATCAACCAGGGGGGAGAGACCCAGTACTTC. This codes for CAINQGGETQYF.

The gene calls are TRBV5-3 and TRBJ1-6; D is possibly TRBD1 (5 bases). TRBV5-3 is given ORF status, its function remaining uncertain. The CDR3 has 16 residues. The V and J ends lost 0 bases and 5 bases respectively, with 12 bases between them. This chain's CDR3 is CARSLVAGAHNSPLHF. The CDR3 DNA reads TGTGCCAGAAGCTTGGTGGCCGGGGCTCATAATTCACCCCTCCACTTT.

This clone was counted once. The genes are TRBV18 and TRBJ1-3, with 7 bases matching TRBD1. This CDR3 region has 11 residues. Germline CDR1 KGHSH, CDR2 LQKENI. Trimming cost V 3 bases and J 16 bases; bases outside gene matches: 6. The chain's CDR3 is CASSPLDRVYF. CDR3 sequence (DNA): TGTGCCAGCTCACCCCTTGACAGGGTGTATTTT.

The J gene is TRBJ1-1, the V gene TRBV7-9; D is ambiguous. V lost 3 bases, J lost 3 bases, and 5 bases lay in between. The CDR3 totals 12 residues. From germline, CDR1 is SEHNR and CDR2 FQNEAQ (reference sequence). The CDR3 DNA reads TGTGCCAGCAGCTTGTTGCACACTGAAGCTTTCTTT. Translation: CASSLLHTEAFF.

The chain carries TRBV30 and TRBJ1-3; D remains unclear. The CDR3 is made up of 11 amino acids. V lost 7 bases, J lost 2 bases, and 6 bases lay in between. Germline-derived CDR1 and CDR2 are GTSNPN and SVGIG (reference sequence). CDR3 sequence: CASGTGNTIYF. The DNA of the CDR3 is TGTGCCTCAGGAACTGGAAACACCATATATTTT.

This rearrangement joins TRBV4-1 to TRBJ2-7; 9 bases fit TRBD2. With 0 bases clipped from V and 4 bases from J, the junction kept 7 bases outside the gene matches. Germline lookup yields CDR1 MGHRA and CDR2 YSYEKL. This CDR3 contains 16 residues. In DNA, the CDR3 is TGCGCCAGCAGCCAAGATCTTAGCGGGAGTGGTTACGAGCAGTACTTC. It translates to CASSQDLSGSGYEQYF.

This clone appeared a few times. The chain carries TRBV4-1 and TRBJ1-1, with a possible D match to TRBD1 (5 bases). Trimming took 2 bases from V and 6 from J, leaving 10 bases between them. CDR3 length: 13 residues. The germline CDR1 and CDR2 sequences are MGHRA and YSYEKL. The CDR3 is CASSQPRTPEAFF. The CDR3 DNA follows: TGCGCCAGCAGCCAACCGAGGACACCTGAAGCTTTCTTT.

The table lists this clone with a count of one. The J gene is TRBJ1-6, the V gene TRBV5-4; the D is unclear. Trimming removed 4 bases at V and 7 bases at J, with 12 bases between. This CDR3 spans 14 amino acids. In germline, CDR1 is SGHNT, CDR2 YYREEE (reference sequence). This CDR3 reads CASSGAGQNSPLHF. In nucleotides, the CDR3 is TGTGCCAGCAGCGGAGCGGGTCAGAATTCACCCCTCCACTTT.